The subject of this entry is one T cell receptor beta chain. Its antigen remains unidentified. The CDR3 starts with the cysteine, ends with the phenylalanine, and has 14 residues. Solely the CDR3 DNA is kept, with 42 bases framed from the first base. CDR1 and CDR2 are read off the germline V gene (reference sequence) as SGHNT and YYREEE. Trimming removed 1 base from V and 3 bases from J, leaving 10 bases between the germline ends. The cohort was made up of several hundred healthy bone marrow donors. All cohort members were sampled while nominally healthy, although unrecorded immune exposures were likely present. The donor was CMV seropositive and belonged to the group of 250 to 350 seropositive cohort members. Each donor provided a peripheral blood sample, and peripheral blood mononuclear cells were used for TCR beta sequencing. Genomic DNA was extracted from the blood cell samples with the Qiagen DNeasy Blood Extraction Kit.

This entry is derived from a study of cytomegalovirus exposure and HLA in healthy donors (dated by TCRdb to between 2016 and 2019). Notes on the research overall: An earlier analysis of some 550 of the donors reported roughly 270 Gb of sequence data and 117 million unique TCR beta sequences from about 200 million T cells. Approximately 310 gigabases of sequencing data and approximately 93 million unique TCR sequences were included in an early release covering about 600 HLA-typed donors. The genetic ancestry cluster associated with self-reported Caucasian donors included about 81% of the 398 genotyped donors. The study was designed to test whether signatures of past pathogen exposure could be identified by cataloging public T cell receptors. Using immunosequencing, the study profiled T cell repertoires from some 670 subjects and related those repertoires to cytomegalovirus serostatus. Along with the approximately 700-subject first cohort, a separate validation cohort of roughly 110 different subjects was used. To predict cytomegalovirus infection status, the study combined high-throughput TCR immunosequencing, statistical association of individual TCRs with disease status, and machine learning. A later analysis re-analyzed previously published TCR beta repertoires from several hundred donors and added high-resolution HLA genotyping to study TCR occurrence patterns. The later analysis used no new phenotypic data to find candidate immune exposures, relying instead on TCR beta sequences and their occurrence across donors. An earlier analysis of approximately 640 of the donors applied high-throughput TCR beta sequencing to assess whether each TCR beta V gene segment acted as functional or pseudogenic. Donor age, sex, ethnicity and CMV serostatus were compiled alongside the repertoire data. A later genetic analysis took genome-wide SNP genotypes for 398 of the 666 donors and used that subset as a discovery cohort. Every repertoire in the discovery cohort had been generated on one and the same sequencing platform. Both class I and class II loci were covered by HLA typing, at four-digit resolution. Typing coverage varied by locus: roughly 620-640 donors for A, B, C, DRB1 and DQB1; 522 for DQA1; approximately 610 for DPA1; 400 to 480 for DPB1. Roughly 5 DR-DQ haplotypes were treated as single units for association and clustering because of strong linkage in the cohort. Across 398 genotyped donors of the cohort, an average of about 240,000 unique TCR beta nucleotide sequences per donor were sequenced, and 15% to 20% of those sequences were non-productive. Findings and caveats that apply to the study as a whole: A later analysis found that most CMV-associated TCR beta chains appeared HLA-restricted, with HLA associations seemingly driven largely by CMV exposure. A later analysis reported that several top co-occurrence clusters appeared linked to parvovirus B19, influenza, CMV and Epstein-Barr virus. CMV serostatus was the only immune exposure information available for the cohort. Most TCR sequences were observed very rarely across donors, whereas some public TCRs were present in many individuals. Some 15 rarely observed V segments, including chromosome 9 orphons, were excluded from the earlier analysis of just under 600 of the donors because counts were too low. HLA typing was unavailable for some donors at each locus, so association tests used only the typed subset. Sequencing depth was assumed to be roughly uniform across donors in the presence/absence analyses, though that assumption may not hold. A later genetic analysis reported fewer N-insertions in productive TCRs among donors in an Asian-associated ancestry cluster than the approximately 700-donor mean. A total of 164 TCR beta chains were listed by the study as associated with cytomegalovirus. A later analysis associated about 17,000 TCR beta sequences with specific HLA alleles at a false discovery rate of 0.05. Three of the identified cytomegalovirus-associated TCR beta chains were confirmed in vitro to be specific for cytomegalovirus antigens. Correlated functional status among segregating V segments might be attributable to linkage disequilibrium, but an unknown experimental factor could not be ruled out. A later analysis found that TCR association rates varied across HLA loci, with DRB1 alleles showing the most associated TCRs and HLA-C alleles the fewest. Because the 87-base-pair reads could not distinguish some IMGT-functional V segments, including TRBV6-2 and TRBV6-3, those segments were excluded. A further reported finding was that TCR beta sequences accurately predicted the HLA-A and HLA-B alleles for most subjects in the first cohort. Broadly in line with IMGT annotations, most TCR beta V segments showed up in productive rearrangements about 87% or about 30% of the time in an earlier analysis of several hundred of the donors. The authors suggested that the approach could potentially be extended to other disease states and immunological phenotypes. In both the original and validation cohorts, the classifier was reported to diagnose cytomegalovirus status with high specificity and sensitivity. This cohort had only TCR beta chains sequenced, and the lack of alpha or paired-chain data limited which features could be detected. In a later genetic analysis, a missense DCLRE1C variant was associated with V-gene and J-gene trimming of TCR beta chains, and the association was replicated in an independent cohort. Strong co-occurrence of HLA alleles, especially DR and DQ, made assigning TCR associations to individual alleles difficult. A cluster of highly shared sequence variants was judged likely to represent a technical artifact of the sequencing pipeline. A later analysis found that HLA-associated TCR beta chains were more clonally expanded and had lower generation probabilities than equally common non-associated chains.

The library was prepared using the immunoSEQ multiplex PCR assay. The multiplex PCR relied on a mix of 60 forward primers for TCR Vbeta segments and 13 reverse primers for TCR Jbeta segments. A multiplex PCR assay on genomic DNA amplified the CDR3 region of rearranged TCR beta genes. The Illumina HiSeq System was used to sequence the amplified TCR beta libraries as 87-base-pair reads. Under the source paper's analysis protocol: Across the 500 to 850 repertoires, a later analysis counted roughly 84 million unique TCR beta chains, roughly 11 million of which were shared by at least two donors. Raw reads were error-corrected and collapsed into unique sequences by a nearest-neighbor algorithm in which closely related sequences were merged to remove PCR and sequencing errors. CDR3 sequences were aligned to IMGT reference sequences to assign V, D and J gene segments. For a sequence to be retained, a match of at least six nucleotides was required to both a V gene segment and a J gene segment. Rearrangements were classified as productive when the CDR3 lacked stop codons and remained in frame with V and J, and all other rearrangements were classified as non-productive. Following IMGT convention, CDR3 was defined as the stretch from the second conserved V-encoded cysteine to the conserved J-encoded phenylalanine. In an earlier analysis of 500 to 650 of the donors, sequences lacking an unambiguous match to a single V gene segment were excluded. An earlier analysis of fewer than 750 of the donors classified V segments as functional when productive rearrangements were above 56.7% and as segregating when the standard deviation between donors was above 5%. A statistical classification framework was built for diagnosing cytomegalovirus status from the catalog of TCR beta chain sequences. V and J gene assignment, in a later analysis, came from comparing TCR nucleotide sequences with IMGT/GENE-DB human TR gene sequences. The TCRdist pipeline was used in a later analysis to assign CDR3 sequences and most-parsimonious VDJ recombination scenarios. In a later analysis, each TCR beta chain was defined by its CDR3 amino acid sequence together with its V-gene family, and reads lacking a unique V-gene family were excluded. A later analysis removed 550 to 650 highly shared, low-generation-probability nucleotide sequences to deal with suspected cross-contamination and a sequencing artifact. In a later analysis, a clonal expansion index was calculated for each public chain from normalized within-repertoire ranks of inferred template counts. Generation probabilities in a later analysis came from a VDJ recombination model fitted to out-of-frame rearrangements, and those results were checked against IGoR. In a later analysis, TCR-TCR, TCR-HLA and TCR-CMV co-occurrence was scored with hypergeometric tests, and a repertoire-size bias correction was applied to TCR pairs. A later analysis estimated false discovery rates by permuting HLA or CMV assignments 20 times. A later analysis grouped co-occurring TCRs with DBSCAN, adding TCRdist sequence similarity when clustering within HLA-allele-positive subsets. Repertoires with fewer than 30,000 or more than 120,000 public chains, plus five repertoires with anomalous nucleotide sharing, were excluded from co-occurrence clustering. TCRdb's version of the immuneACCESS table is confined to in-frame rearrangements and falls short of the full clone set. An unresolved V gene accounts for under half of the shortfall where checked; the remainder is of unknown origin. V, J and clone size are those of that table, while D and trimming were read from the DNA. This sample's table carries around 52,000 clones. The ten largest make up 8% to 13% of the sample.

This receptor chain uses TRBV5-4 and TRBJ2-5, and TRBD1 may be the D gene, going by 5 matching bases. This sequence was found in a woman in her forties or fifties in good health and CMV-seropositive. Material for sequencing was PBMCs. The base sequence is TGTGCCAGCAGCTTGCATTCAGGGAAAGAGACCCAGTACTTC. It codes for CASSLHSGKETQYF. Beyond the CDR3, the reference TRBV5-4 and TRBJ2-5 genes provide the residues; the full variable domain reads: ETGVTQSPTHLIKTRGQQVTLRCSSQSGHNTVSWYQQALGQGPQFIFQYYREEENGRGNFPPRFSGLQFPNYSSELNVNALELDDSALYLCASSLHSGKETQYFGPGTRLLVL.